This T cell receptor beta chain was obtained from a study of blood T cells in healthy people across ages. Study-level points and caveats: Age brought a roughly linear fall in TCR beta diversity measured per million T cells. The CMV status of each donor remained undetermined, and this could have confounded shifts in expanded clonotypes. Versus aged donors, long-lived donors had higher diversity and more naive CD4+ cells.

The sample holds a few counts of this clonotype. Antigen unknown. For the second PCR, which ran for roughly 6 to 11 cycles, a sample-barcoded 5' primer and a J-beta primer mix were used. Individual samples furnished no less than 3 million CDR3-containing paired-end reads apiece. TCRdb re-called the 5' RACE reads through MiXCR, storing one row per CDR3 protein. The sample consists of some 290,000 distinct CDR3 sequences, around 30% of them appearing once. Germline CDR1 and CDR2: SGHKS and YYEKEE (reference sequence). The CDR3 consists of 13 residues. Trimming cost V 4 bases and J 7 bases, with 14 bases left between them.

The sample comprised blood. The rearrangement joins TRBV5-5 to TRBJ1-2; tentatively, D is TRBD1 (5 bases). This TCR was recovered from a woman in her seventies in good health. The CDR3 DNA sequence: TGTGCCAGCAGCCCCGGGACGGTGTTTGGCTACACCTTC. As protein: CASSPGTVFGYTF. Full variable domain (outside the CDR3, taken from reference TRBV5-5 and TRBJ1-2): DAGVTQSPTHLIKTRGQQVTLRCSPISGHKSVSWYQQVLGQGPQFIFQYYEKEERGRGNFPDRFSARQFPNYSSELNVNALLLGDSALYLCASSPGTVFGYTFGSGTRLTVV.